The rows below give T cell receptor beta chains drawn from one sample of a study of a mutant IDH1 vaccine in newly diagnosed glioma. Profiling relied on immunoSEQ multiplex PCR, and the TCRdb table lists in-frame clones only, not all of them. The sample lists 45,000 or so clones; 81% were seen once. Their antigen targets remain unknown. The specimen was PBMCs, collected from a glioma patient whose treatment included an IDH1 peptide vaccine. The source of these receptors is a middle-aged woman with glioma. Some clones in this sample may be carry-over from other donors' samples. CDR3s include the opening cysteine and the closing phenylalanine or tryptophan. D genes are given only for firm matches. A clone size is listed for some rows: how often the clone was seen (once, few, many), or a class if it is expanded.

CDR3aa	CDR3nt	d_gene	v_gene	j_gene	len	abundance
CASSQFFSEAFF	TGTGCCAGCAGCCAATTTTTCTCTGAAGCTTTCTTT	-	TRBV4-2	TRBJ1-1	12	-
CASSQGTSQPQHF	TGTGCCAGCTCACAAGGGACTTCGCAGCCCCAGCATTTT	-	TRBV18	TRBJ1-5	13	-
CASSLLGLAGREQYF	TGTGCCAGCAGCCTCCTGGGACTAGCGGGACGCGAGCAGTACTTC	TRBD2	TRBV14	TRBJ2-7	15	-
CASSQDVSTDTQYF	TGTGCCAGCAGCCAGGACGTATCCACAGATACGCAGTATTTT	-	TRBV9	TRBJ2-3	14	-
CASSLGQGYYGYTF	TGTGCCAGCAGTTTGGGACAGGGTTACTATGGCTACACCTTC	TRBD1	TRBV6-6	TRBJ1-2	14	few
CASTGYEAFF	TGTGCCAGCACAGGGTATGAAGCTTTCTTT	-	TRBV6-6	TRBJ1-1	10	-
CASWERVNTGELFF	TGTGCCAGCTGGGAAAGGGTCAACACCGGGGAGCTGTTTTTT	-	TRBV6-1	TRBJ2-2	14	-
CASSLFQRETQYF	TGTGCCAGCAGCTTGTTCCAGCGGGAGACCCAGTACTTC	-	TRBV5-4	TRBJ2-5	13	-
CASNPGWGNTEAFF	TGTGCCAGCAATCCGGGTTGGGGGAACACTGAAGCTTTCTTT	-	TRBV27	TRBJ1-1	14	-
CATGTSGSHSYNEQFF	TGTGCCACTGGGACTAGCGGGTCTCACTCCTACAATGAGCAGTTCTTC	TRBD2	TRBV10-3	TRBJ2-1	16	-
CASSEASGIDTQYF	TGTGCCAGCAGTGAAGCTAGCGGGATAGATACGCAGTATTTT	TRBD2	TRBV6-4	TRBJ2-3	14	-
CASSSGGASYEQYF	TGTGCCAGCAGCTCAGGGGGGGCCTCCTACGAGCAGTACTTC	-	TRBV7-9	TRBJ2-7	14	-
CASSANRNTEAFF	TGTGCCAGCAGTGCGAACCGGAACACTGAAGCTTTCTTT	-	TRBV25-1	TRBJ1-1	13	-
CASSLYGIGDTEAFF	TGTGCCAGCAGTTTATACGGGATTGGGGACACTGAAGCTTTCTTT	-	TRBV28	TRBJ1-1	15	-
CASSGGTAYEQYF	TGCGCCAGCAGCGGCGGGACCGCCTACGAGCAGTACTTC	-	TRBV5-1	TRBJ2-7	13	-
CSVVGQGGLETQYF	TGCAGCGTGGTGGGACAGGGAGGATTGGAGACCCAGTACTTC	TRBD1	TRBV29-1	TRBJ2-5	14	once
CASSQPPSGGTYEQYF	TGTGCCAGCAGCCAACCTCCTAGCGGGGGGACCTACGAGCAGTACTTC	TRBD2	TRBV4-2	TRBJ2-7	16	-
CASSQKDRPSSYEQYF	TGTGCCAGCAGCCAAAAGGACAGACCCTCCTCCTACGAGCAGTACTTC	-	TRBV9	TRBJ2-7	16	-
CASSYSGVRAYEQYF	TGTGCCAGCAGTTACTCGGGGGTAAGGGCCTACGAGCAGTACTTC	-	TRBV6-5	TRBJ2-7	15	once
CASSPPGTSGPHGPYEQYF	TGTGCCAGCAGCCCCCCCGGGACTAGCGGGCCCCATGGCCCCTACGAGCAGTACTTC	TRBD2	TRBV13	TRBJ2-7	19	-
CARAAVAGGNNEQFF	TGTGCCAGAGCTGCGGTTGCGGGAGGGAACAATGAGCAGTTCTTC	TRBD2	TRBV7-2	TRBJ2-1	15	-
CASSFTPAYEQYF	TGTGCCAGCAGCTTTACACCGGCCTACGAGCAGTACTTC	-	TRBV11-2	TRBJ2-7	13	-
CASSQERGEQFF	TGCGCCAGCAGCCAAGAGCGGGGTGAGCAGTTCTTC	-	TRBV4-1	TRBJ2-1	12	-
CASSFDRDPQPQHF	TGTGCCAGCAGTTTCGACAGGGACCCTCAGCCCCAGCATTTT	TRBD1	TRBV28	TRBJ1-5	14	-
CASSNKPNTEAFF	TGTGCCAGTAGTAACAAACCGAACACTGAAGCTTTCTTT	-	TRBV19	TRBJ1-1	13	-
CASSQTQGIPKDNEQFF	TGTGCCAGCAGCCAAACTCAGGGGATTCCCAAAGATAATGAGCAGTTCTTC	-	TRBV5-6	TRBJ2-1	17	-
CASSRDQAGEEGETQYF	TGTGCCAGCAGCCGCGACCAGGCTGGTGAGGAGGGAGAGACCCAGTACTTC	-	TRBV4-2	TRBJ2-5	17	-
CASSYRSPYNEQFF	TGTGCCAGCAGCTACAGGTCACCCTACAATGAGCAGTTCTTC	-	TRBV6-5	TRBJ2-1	14	-
CASSSRQLRETQYF	TGTGCCAGCAGCTCGCGACAGCTGCGGGAGACCCAGTACTTC	-	TRBV7-2	TRBJ2-5	14	-
CASSQDRSGGIYEQYF	TGCGCCAGCAGCCAAGATCGGAGCGGGGGAATCTACGAGCAGTACTTC	TRBD2	TRBV4-1	TRBJ2-7	16	-
CASSIAPAYEQYF	TGTGCCAGCAGCATAGCGCCTGCCTACGAGCAGTACTTC	-	TRBV9	TRBJ2-7	13	-
CASSLPPYSGANVLTF	TGTGCCAGCAGTTTACCCCCCTATTCTGGGGCCAACGTCCTGACTTTC	-	TRBV27	TRBJ2-6	16	few
CASSDSQGATGELFF	TGTGCCAGCAGTGACTCCCAGGGGGCCACCGGGGAGCTGTTTTTT	TRBD1	TRBV6-4	TRBJ2-2	15	-
CASSSGGSPGELFF	TGTGCCAGTAGTTCCGGCGGGAGCCCCGGGGAGCTGTTTTTT	TRBD2	TRBV19	TRBJ2-2	14	-
CASKGNAGANVLTF	TGTGCCAGCAAAGGTAACGCTGGGGCCAACGTCCTGACTTTC	-	TRBV2	TRBJ2-6	14	-
CASSHIWTAKNTEAFF	TGTGCCAGCAGCCACATCTGGACAGCCAAGAACACTGAAGCTTTCTTT	-	TRBV11-2	TRBJ1-1	16	-
CASSSPRFYGYTF	TGTGCCAGCAGCTCCCCCCGGTTCTATGGCTACACCTTC	-	TRBV11-2	TRBJ1-2	13	-
CASSLRQGRETQYF	TGCGCCAGCAGCCTTCGACAGGGCCGGGAGACCCAGTACTTC	TRBD1	TRBV5-1	TRBJ2-5	14	-
CAIRSTGRNQPQHF	TGTGCCATACGTTCGACAGGACGCAATCAGCCCCAGCATTTT	-	TRBV10-3	TRBJ1-5	14	few
CASSIRTGLNTEAFF	TGTGCCAGCAGCATAAGGACAGGCCTGAACACTGAAGCTTTCTTT	TRBD1	TRBV5-6	TRBJ1-1	15	-
CASSPRLAGGPYEQYF	TGTGCCAGCAGCCCGCGACTAGCGGGAGGCCCCTACGAGCAGTACTTC	TRBD2	TRBV27	TRBJ2-7	16	-
CASSRPRGTGELFF	TGTGCCAGTAGTAGGCCCAGGGGCACCGGGGAGCTGTTTTTT	-	TRBV19	TRBJ2-2	14	-
CASSGRSVGTDTQYF	TGTGCCAGCTCTGGTAGATCGGTGGGCACAGATACGCAGTATTTT	-	TRBV18	TRBJ2-3	15	few
CASSASSGGTPSTDTQYF	TGTGCCAGCAGCGCCTCTAGCGGGGGGACCCCTAGCACAGATACGCAGTATTTT	TRBD2	TRBV9	TRBJ2-3	18	-
CASSLKIGGGLYARETQYF	TGTGCCAGCAGCTTAAAGATCGGTGGGGGCCTATATGCTAGGGAGACCCAGTACTTC	-	TRBV7-2	TRBJ2-5	19	-
CASSGGDFQETQYF	TGTGCCAGCAGTGGGGGGGACTTCCAAGAGACCCAGTACTTC	-	TRBV2	TRBJ2-5	14	-
CASSSGGFYEQYF	TGTGCCAGCTCCTCTGGGGGGTTCTACGAGCAGTACTTC	-	TRBV6-5	TRBJ2-7	13	once
CASSLLGHEAFF	TGTGCCAGCAGCTTACTCGGTCATGAAGCTTTCTTT	-	TRBV7-9	TRBJ1-1	12	once
CASSSAGDEQYF	TGTGCCAGCAGTTCCGCAGGGGACGAGCAGTACTTC	-	TRBV6-5	TRBJ2-7	12	-
CASSLYQGRNTIYF	TGTGCCAGCAGCTTGTACCAGGGACGAAACACCATATATTTT	-	TRBV5-5	TRBJ1-3	14	-
CAISESAGAKNYGYTF	TGTGCCATCAGTGAGTCGGCGGGGGCTAAGAACTATGGCTACACCTTC	-	TRBV10-3	TRBJ1-2	16	-
CASSYGGSSQPQHF	TGTGCCAGCAGTTACGGGGGGTCCTCTCAGCCCCAGCATTTT	-	TRBV6-5	TRBJ1-5	14	-
CASSLTGVETQYF	TGTGCCAGCAGTTTGACGGGGGTGGAGACCCAGTACTTC	-	TRBV6-6	TRBJ2-5	13	-
CASSPERGRDHAFF	TGTGCCAGCAGCCCAGAAAGAGGTCGGGACCATGCTTTCTTT	-	TRBV11-2	TRBJ1-1	14	-
CASSSGGGGETQYF	TGTGCCAGCAGTTCTGGGGGCGGTGGGGAGACCCAGTACTTC	-	TRBV27	TRBJ2-5	14	-
CAGDRTQREQFF	TGTGCGGGGGACAGGACGCAGCGGGAGCAGTTCTTC	TRBD1	TRBV2	TRBJ2-1	12	-
CASSLSTSGGAEAFF	TGCGCCAGCAGCTTAAGCACCTCAGGGGGGGCCGAAGCTTTCTTT	TRBD1	TRBV5-1	TRBJ1-1	15	-
CASSQVIGQDDTQYF	TGTGCCAGCAGCCAAGTTATCGGGCAGGACGATACGCAGTATTTT	-	TRBV4-2	TRBJ2-3	15	-
CASSTIAGGYTDTQYF	TGCGCCAGCAGCACCATAGCGGGGGGTTATACAGATACGCAGTATTTT	TRBD2	TRBV5-1	TRBJ2-3	16	few
CASSSDYEQYF	TGTGCCAGCAGCTCAGACTACGAGCAGTACTTC	-	TRBV9	TRBJ2-7	11	-